The TCR beta chain under discussion was sequenced for a study of T cell changes during pregnancy in multiple sclerosis. This clone was found once. Germline V gene sequence: CDR1 SGHRS, CDR2 YFSETQ. This CDR3 has 14 residues. V trimming: 5 bases; J trimming: 5 bases; junction bases outside the gene matches: 8. Profiling relied on immunoSEQ multiplex PCR, and the TCRdb table lists in-frame clones only, not all of them. Of 93,000 or so clones listed, around 93% are singletons. Sequencing used peripheral blood, obtained before pregnancy. This clonotype was obtained from a female donor with multiple sclerosis, enrolled in a pregnancy study. V and J are TRBV5-1 and TRBJ2-5, with 8 bases identical to TRBD1. CDR3 nucleotides: TGCGCCAGCAGACGTGGACAGGGAATGGAGACCCAGTACTTC. Translation: CASRRGQGMETQYF.